The 27 T cell receptor beta chains below come from one sample, sequenced in a study of early T cells in non-severe SARS-CoV-2 infection. TCRdb ran MiXCR on the 5' RACE reads and lists one entry per CDR3 protein. The data contain tens of thousands of distinct CDR3 sequences, roughly 12% of them singletons. Sequencing used whole blood. These receptors all come from an adult who was a healthcare worker with PCR-confirmed SARS-CoV-2 infection or an uninfected control (not recorded which).

In this sample, this clonotype turned up a few times. In nucleotides, the CDR3 is TGCGCCAGCCGACCGGGACAGGGCGATACCGGGGAGCTGTTTTTT. Protein product: CASRPGQGDTGELFF. The rearrangement joins TRBV5-1 to TRBJ2-2; TRBD1 matches at 9 bases. The CDR3 sequence is 15 residues long. The V gene's germline CDR1 is SGHRS and CDR2 YFSETQ. The V gene end was trimmed by 7 bases and the J gene end by 5 bases; junction bases not matched to a gene: 9.

In its sample, this clonotype is medium-sized. V is TRBV29-1 and J is TRBJ2-7; 7 nucleotides align to TRBD2. Germline V gene sequence: CDR1 SQVTM, CDR2 ANQGSEA. V trimming: 6 bases; J trimming: 3 bases; junction bases outside the gene matches: 11. CDR3 length: 14 amino acids. This CDR3 is CSVSTRTSFYEQYF. Here the CDR3 DNA reads TGCAGCGTCTCCACTAGGACTAGTTTCTACGAGCAGTACTTC.

This sequence joins TRBV5-1 and TRBJ2-5; TRBD1 aligns across 9 bases. V lost 5 bases and J lost 2; bases outside the gene matches: 4. Germline assignment: CDR1 SGHRS and CDR2 YFSETQ. This CDR3 has 14 amino acids. CDR3 residues: CASRIQGAQETQYF. CDR3 DNA sequence: TGCGCCAGCAGGATACAGGGGGCGCAAGAGACCCAGTACTTC.

The chain links TRBV6-6 to TRBJ2-7; D remains unclear. V was clipped by 5 bases and J by 3 bases, with 11 bases between them. The CDR3 runs to 13 residues. Germline assignment: CDR1 MNHNY and CDR2 SVGAGI (reference sequence). The CDR3 coding sequence is TGTGCCAGCAGTGGTAAAGCTCACTACGAGCAGTACTTC. Translation: CASSGKAHYEQYF.

This clonotype has a handful of counts. The rearrangement links TRBV29-1 to TRBJ2-5; no reliable D call. The CDR3 has 11 residues. V lost 6 bases, J lost 4 bases, and 9 bases lay in between. Germline CDR1 reads SQVTM; CDR2 reads ANQGSEA. The CDR3: CSVLWRETQYF. Written as DNA, the CDR3 is TGCAGCGTCCTGTGGAGAGAGACCCAGTACTTC.

This clonotype appeared many times. V usage is TRBV7-9 and J usage is TRBJ2-3; no definite D call. The CDR3 loop spans 11 amino acids. V was pared by 2 bases and J by 6 bases, with 3 bases between. CDR1 is SEHNR and CDR2 is FQNEAQ in the germline V gene (reference sequence). The CDR3 sequence is CASSLLDTQYF. The DNA for the CDR3 is TGTGCCAGCAGCTTACTGGATACGCAGTATTTT.

The sample holds a few counts of this clonotype. The J gene is TRBJ2-2, the V gene TRBV7-2; 11 bases are shared with TRBD2. CDR1 SGHTA and CDR2 FQGNSA come from the germline V gene. The CDR3 covers 15 residues. The V gene end was trimmed by 4 bases and the J gene end by 5 bases; junction bases not matched to a gene: 3. The CDR3 DNA follows: TGTGCCAGCAGCTCTAGCGGGAGGCGTACCGGGGAGCTGTTTTTT. As protein: CASSSSGRRTGELFF.

This chain uses TRBV30 with TRBJ2-3; 10 bases are shared with TRBD2. This CDR3 has 15 residues. After removal of 3 bases from V and 6 bases from J, the junction contained 9 bases not matched to a gene. Germline CDR1 reads GTSNPN; CDR2 reads SVGIG (reference sequence). In DNA, the CDR3 is TGTGCCTGGAGGCTAGCGGGAGTTGGGGTGGATACGCAGTATTTT. Amino acid sequence: CAWRLAGVGVDTQYF.

The chain recombines TRBV11-1 with TRBJ2-7; TRBD1 might be the D (5 bases). The CDR3 extends over 14 amino acids. The ends were cut back, 5 bases at V and 5 bases at J, with 16 bases in the middle. From germline, CDR1 is SGHAT and CDR2 FQDESV (reference sequence). The CDR3 sequence is CASSPVLGVHEQYF. Here the CDR3 DNA reads TGTGCCAGCAGCCCCGTTCTAGGGGTCCACGAGCAGTACTTC.

V is TRBV24-1 and J is TRBJ2-3; possibly TRBD1 for D (6 bases). Germline lookup yields CDR1 KGHDR and CDR2 SFDVKD. The germline V and J ends were trimmed by 3 bases and 2 bases, with 11 bases remaining between them. The CDR3 is 15 amino acids. Here the CDR3 reads CATSDPGHPTDTQYF. The CDR3, as DNA: TGTGCCACCAGTGATCCGGGACACCCCACAGATACGCAGTATTTT.

This clonotype has at least ten counts. The J gene is TRBJ2-2, the V gene TRBV7-9, with 14 positions matching TRBD2. Germline CDR1 is SEHNR and CDR2 is FQNEAQ (reference sequence). V was pared by 4 bases and J by 7 bases, with 8 bases of the junction left unmatched. The CDR3 is made up of 17 amino acids. Here the CDR3 DNA reads TGTGCCAGCAGCTATACCGGGACTAGCGGGAGTCACGGGGAGCTGTTTTTT. Translation gives CASSYTGTSGSHGELFF.

This clonotype has a handful of counts. V gene TRBV6-1 combines with J gene TRBJ1-1; no firm D call. The V gene lost 1 base and the J gene lost 4 bases, with 10 bases spanning the gap. CDR1 is MNHNS and CDR2 is SASEGT in the germline V gene. The CDR3 spans 14 residues. The CDR3: CASSEVLSFTEAFF. CDR3 nucleotides: TGTGCCAGCAGTGAAGTATTAAGTTTCACTGAAGCTTTCTTT.

This clonotype has only a few counts. The V and J genes are TRBV7-9 and TRBJ1-4; D gene uncertain. Per the germline V gene, CDR1 is SEHNR and CDR2 is FQNEAQ (reference sequence). CDR3 size: 14 residues. V lost 5 bases and J lost 2, with 9 bases in between. The CDR3 coding sequence is TGTGCCAGCAGCCCCGTCACCACTAATGAAAAACTGTTTTTT. This sequence encodes CASSPVTTNEKLFF. Full variable domain (rest looked up from reference TRBV7-9 and TRBJ1-4): DTGVSQNPRHKITKRGQNVTFRCDPISEHNRLYWYRQTLGQGPEFLTYFQNEAQLEKSRLLSDRFSAERPKGSFSTLEIQRTEQGDSAMYLCASSPVTTNEKLFFGSGTQLSVL.

Here the CDR3 reads CASSLSYSGANVLTF. The CDR3 DNA reads TGTGCCAGCAGCCTGAGCTACTCTGGGGCCAACGTCCTGACTTTC. The chain has TRBV5-5 and TRBJ2-6, with D unclear. The CDR3 is 15 residues long. Between the trimmed V and J ends, which lost 4 bases and 0 bases, there was a span of 8 bases. The germline CDR1 and CDR2 sequences are SGHKS and YYEKEE (reference sequence). The full variable domain, its missing parts supplied by reference TRBV5-5 and TRBJ2-6, is DAGVTQSPTHLIKTRGQQVTLRCSPISGHKSVSWYQQVLGQGPQFIFQYYEKEERGRGNFPDRFSARQFPNYSSELNVNALLLGDSALYLCASSLSYSGANVLTFGAGSRLTVL.

This sequence joins TRBV9 and TRBJ2-7; D may match TRBD1 or TRBD2 (5 bases each). CDR3 length equals 14 residues. Trimming left V 6 bases short and J 0 bases short, with 13 bases between. Germline V gene data show CDR1 as SGDLS and CDR2 as YYNGEE. The CDR3 is CASTPRGDSYEQYF. The CDR3 nucleotides are TGTGCCAGCACGCCGAGAGGGGACTCCTACGAGCAGTACTTC. The full variable domain, in which reference TRBV9 and TRBJ2-7 provide the parts outside the CDR3, is DSGVTQTPKHLITATGQRVTLRCSPRSGDLSVYWYQQSLDQGLQFLIQYYNGEERAKGNILERFSAQQFPDLHSELNLSSLELGDSALYFCASTPRGDSYEQYFGPGTRLTVT.

This clonotype was observed a few times. Possible read error: a much larger clone is one base away. V is TRBV28 and J is TRBJ1-1; a weak D match, TRBD1 (6 bases). Trimming took off 5 bases at V and 10 bases at J, with 14 bases between the two ends. Germline V gene sequence: CDR1 MDHEN, CDR2 SYDVKM. This CDR3 is built from 12 residues. The DNA for the CDR3 is TGTGCCAGCAGTACTGGGGGCGGACTAGCTTTCTTT. As protein: CASSTGGGLAFF.

This clonotype has ten or more counts. The V and J genes are TRBV12-3 or TRBV12-4 and TRBJ2-7, with 7 bases matching TRBD2. The CDR3 has 14 amino acids. With V trimmed by 3 bases and J by 0 bases, 2 bases remained unmatched. CDR3 sequence (DNA): TGTGCCAGCAGTTTCGGGGGGAACTCCTACGAGCAGTACTTC. Its translation is CASSFGGNSYEQYF.

Many counts were recorded for this clonotype. The CDR3 region has the DNA TGTGCCACCAGCACCGGGACTAGTGCCTATGAGCAGTTCTTC. Translation: CATSTGTSAYEQFF. The chain employs TRBV15 and TRBJ2-1; 8 nucleotides agree with TRBD2. CDR1 LNHNV and CDR2 YYDKDF come from the germline V gene (reference sequence). This CDR3 has 14 amino acids. With V trimmed by 4 bases and J by 8 bases, 7 bases remained unmatched.

This clonotype was observed many times. As the CDR3 is not closed by the conserved phenylalanine or tryptophan, this likely results from a read error. The DNA is omitted, as the CDR3 cannot be located on it reliably, and the CDR3 follows TCRdb's listing. The CDR3 here is CATSLPDRILRAS. V gene TRBV15 combines with J gene TRBJ2-1; TRBD1 was called by the table and not checked on the DNA. Counting both end residues, the CDR3 totals 13 amino acids. Germline values: CDR1 LNHNV, CDR2 YYDKDF (reference sequence).

The sample holds many counts of this clonotype. This rearrangement joins TRBV5-1 to TRBJ2-5; TRBD2 aligns across 8 bases. This CDR3 has 13 residues. The germline V gene has CDR1 SGHRS and CDR2 YFSETQ. V shed 0 bases and J 5 bases; nucleotides not matched to a gene: 0. The CDR3 DNA reads TGCGCCAGCAGCTTGGGACTAGCGGAGACCCAGTACTTC. Translating gives CASSLGLAETQYF.

This clonotype came up many times. This chain links TRBV28 with TRBJ2-5, with 7 positions matching TRBD1. The junction had 5 bases not matched to a gene; V was cut back by 3 bases and J by 4 bases. The CDR3 has 14 residues. Germline V gene lookup returns CDR1 MDHEN and CDR2 SYDVKM. The CDR3 sequence is CASSLRGLRETQYF. In DNA form, the CDR3 reads TGTGCCAGCAGTTTGAGGGGGCTACGAGAGACCCAGTACTTC.

The table lists this clonotype with many counts. The rearrangement uses TRBV10-2 and TRBJ2-3; 7 positions agree with TRBD2. The CDR3 consists of 15 residues. V dropped 10 bases and J dropped 0; count of bases not matched to a gene: 10. The germline V gene encodes CDR1 WSHSY and CDR2 SAAADI. CDR3: CATRDSGLSTDTQYF. CDR3 bases: TGCGCCACCCGGGATAGCGGGCTGAGCACAGATACGCAGTATTTT.

This clonotype has only a few counts. The chain carries TRBV6-5 and TRBJ2-1; D gene uncertain. CDR3 length: 11 residues. Trimming removed 4 bases from V and 10 bases from J, with 8 bases in between. Looked up from germline, CDR1 is MNHEY and CDR2 is SVGAGI. The CDR3 coding sequence is TGTGCCAGCAGTTTGGGAAGGGAGCAGTTCTTC. This encodes CASSLGREQFF.

This clonotype was detected many times. V is TRBV7-9 and J is TRBJ1-5; D gene ambiguous. The CDR3 contains 14 residues. CDR1 and CDR2 (germline): SEHNR, FQNEAQ (reference sequence). V was clipped by 1 base and J by 3 bases, with 7 bases between them. This CDR3 is CASSLGSLNQPQHF. CDR3 nucleotide sequence: TGTGCCAGCAGCTTAGGCAGCCTCAATCAGCCCCAGCATTTT.

V and J are TRBV29-1 and TRBJ2-7, with D perhaps TRBD1 (5 bases). Trimming shortened V by 5 bases and J by 3 bases, and 14 bases separated the two germline ends. Germline V gives CDR1 SQVTM, CDR2 ANQGSEA. CDR3 size: 13 residues. The CDR3, as DNA: TGCAGCGTTAGTGGGCAGGGCATCTACGAGCAGTACTTC. Translating gives CSVSGQGIYEQYF.

This clonotype has just a few counts. The genes are TRBV28 and TRBJ2-7, with 9 positions matching TRBD2. The junction had 12 bases not matched to a gene; V was cut back by 4 bases and J by 2 bases. This CDR3 region has 17 residues. The V gene's germline CDR1 is MDHEN and CDR2 SYDVKM. CDR3 sequence (DNA): TGTGCCAGCAGTTCACCCTCCTTAGCGGGAGCCCCCTACGAGCAGTACTTC. Its translation is CASSSPSLAGAPYEQYF. Variable domain in full (rest from reference TRBV28 and TRBJ2-7): DVKVTQSSRYLVKRTGEKVFLECVQDMDHENMFWYRQDPGLGLRLIYFSYDVKMKEKGDIPEGYSVSREKKERFSLILESASTNQTSMYLCASSSPSLAGAPYEQYFGPGTRLTVT.

This clonotype was recorded at least ten times. V gene TRBV6-1 combines with J gene TRBJ2-7; D not certain. The germline V and J ends were trimmed by 6 bases and 0 bases, with 12 bases remaining between them. Germline CDR1 and CDR2: MNHNS and SASEGT. This CDR3 region has 14 residues. CDR3 sequence reads: CASRVLGSSYEQYF. The CDR3 DNA follows: TGTGCCAGCAGGGTACTGGGAAGCTCCTACGAGCAGTACTTC.